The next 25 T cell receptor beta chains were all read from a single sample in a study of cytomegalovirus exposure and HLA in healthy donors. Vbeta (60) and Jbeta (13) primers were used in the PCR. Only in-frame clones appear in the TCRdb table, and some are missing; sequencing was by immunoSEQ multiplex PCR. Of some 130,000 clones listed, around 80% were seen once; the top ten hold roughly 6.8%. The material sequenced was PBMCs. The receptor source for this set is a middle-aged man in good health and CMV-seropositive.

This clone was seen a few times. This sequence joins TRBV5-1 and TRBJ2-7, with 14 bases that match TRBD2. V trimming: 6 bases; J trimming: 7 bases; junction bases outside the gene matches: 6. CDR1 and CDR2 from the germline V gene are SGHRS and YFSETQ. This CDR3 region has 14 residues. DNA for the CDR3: TGCGCCAGCACCTCGGGACTAGCGGGAGATGAGCAGTACTTC. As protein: CASTSGLAGDEQYF.

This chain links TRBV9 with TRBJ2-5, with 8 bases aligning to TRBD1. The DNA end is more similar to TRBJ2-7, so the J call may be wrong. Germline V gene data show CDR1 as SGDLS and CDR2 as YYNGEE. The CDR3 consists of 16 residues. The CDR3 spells CASSPHAGGTFYEQYF. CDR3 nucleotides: TGTGCCAGCAGCCCCCATGCAGGGGGCACTTTCTACGAGCAGTACTTC.

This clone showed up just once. Written as DNA, the CDR3 is TGTGCCAGCAGCTCCAGTTGGGACAACTCCTACGAGCAGTACTTC. Its protein is CASSSSWDNSYEQYF. The genes are TRBV7-2 and TRBJ2-7; weak D call: TRBD1 (6 bases). CDR1 SGHTA and CDR2 FQGNSA come from the germline V gene. There are 15 residues in the CDR3. The germline V and J ends were trimmed by 4 bases and 0 bases, with 13 bases remaining between them.

The CDR3 reads CASSSRENYGYTF. The CDR3 nucleotides are TGTGCCAGCAGTTCCCGGGAAAACTATGGCTACACCTTC. This chain joins TRBV6-5 and TRBJ1-2; unclear D gene. The length of the CDR3 is 13 residues. Germline CDR1 and CDR2: MNHEY and SVGAGI. V was trimmed by 4 bases and J by 2 bases, leaving 8 bases between them.

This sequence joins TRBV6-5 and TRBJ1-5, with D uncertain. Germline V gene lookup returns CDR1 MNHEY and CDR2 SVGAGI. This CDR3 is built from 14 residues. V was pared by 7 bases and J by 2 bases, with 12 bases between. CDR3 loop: CASTSGIGNQPQHF. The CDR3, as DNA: TGTGCCAGCACCTCAGGTATTGGCAATCAGCCCCAGCATTTT.

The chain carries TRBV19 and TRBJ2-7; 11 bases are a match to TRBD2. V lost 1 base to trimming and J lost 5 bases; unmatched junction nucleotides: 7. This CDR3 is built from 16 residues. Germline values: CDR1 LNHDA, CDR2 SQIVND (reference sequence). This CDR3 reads CASSIVLAGGLHEQYF. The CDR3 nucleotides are TGTGCCAGTAGTATAGTCTTAGCGGGAGGGCTCCACGAGCAGTACTTC.

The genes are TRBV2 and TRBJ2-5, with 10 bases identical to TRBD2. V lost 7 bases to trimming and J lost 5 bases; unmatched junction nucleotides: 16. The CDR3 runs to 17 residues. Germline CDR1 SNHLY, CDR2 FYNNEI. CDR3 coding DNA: TGTGCCAGCATGGTCGGTGGGAGCGGGAGGGCCGGGGAGACCCAGTACTTC. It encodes CASMVGGSGRAGETQYF.

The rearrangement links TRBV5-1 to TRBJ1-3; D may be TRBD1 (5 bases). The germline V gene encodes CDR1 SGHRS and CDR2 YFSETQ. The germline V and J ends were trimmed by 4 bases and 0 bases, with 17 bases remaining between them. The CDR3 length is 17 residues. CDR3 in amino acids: CASSTGLRGDSGNTIYF. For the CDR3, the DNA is TGCGCCAGCAGCACTGGCCTTAGGGGTGACTCTGGAAACACCATATATTTT.

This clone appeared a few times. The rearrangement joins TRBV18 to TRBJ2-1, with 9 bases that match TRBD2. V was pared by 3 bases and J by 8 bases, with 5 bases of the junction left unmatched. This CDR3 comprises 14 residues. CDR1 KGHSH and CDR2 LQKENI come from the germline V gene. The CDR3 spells CASSPSGSVDEQFF. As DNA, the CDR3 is TGTGCCAGCTCACCTAGCGGGAGCGTCGATGAGCAGTTCTTC.

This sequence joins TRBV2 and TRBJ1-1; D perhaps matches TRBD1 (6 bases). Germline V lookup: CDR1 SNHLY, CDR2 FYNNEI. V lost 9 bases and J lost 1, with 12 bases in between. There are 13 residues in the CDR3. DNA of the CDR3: TGTGCCAGTCTATTACAGGGGAACACTGAAGCTTTCTTT. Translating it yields CASLLQGNTEAFF.

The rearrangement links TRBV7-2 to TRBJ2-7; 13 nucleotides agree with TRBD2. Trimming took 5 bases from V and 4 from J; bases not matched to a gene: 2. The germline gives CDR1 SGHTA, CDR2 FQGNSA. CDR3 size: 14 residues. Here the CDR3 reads CASSTSGRVYEQYF. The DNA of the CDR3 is TGTGCCAGCAGCACTAGCGGGAGGGTGTACGAGCAGTACTTC.

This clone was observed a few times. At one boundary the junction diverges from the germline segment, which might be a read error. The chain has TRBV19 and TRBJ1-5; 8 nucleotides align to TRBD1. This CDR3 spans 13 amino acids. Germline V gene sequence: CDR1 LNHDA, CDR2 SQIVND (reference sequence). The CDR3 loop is CASSDRGKQPQHF. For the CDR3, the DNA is TGTGCCAGTAGTGACAGGGGCAAACAGCCCCAGCATTTT.

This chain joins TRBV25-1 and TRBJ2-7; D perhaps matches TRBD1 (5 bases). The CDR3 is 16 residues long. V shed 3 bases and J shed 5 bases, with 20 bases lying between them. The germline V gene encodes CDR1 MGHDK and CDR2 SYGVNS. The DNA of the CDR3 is TGTGCCAGCAGTGATCCCCTCGATCAGGGTAACCACGAGCAGTACTTC. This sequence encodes CASSDPLDQGNHEQYF.

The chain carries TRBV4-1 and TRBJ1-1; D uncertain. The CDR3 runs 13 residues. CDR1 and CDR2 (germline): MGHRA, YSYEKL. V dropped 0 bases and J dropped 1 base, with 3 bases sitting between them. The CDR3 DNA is TGCGCCAGCAGCCAAGATCGGAACACTGAAGCTTTCTTT. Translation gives CASSQDRNTEAFF.

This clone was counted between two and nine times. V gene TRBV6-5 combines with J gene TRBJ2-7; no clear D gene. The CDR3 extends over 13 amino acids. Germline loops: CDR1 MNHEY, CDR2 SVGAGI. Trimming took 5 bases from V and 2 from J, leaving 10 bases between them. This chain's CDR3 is CASSKTPPYEQYF. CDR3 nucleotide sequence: TGTGCCAGCAGTAAGACACCCCCCTACGAGCAGTACTTC.

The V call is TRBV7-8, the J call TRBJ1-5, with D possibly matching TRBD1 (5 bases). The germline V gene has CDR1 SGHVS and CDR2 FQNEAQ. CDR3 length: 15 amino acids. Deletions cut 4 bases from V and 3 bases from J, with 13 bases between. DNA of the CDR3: TGTGCCAGCAGCTCTCAGGGCTACAACAATCAGCCCCAGCATTTT. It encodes CASSSQGYNNQPQHF.

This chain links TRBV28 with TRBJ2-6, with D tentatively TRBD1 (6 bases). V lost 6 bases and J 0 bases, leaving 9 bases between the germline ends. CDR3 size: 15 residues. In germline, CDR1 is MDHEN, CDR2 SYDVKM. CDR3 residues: CASRGGFSGANVLTF. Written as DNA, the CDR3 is TGTGCCAGCAGAGGGGGATTCTCTGGGGCCAACGTCCTGACTTTC.

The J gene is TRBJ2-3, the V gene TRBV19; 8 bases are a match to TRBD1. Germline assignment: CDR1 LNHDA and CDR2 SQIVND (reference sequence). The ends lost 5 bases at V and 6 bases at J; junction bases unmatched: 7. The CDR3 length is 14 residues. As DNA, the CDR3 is TGTGCCAGTAGTCGGACAGGGCAGGGGGATACGCAGTATTTT. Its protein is CASSRTGQGDTQYF.

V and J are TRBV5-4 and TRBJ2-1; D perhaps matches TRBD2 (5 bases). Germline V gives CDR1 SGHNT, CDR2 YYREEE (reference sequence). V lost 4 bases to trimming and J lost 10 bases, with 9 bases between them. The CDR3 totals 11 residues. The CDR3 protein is CASSREAEQFF. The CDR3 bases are TGTGCCAGCAGCCGGGAAGCCGAGCAGTTCTTC.

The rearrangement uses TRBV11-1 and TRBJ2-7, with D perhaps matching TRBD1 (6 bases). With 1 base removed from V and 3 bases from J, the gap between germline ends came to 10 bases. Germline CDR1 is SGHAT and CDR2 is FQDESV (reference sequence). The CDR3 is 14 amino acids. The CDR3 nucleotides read TGTGCCAGCAGCTTAGGACAGGCGTACTACGAGCAGTACTTC. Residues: CASSLGQAYYEQYF.

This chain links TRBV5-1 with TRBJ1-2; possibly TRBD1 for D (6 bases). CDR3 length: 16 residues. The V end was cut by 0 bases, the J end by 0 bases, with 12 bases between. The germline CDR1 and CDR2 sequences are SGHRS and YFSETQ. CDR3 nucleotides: TGCGCCAGCAGCTTGGCTTGGACAGAATCTAACTATGGCTACACCTTC. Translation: CASSLAWTESNYGYTF.

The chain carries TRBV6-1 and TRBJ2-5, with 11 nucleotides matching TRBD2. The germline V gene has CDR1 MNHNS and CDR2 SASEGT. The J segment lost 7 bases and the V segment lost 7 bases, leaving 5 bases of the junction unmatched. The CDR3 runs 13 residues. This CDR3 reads CASKLGLAGTQYF. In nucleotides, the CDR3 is TGTGCCAGCAAACTTGGACTAGCGGGGACCCAGTACTTC.

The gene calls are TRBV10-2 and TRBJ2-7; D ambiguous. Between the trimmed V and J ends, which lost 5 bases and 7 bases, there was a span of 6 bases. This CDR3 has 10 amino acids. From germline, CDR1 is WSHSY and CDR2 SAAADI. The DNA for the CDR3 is TGCGCCAGCAGTCACGCGGAGCAGTACTTC. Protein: CASSHAEQYF.

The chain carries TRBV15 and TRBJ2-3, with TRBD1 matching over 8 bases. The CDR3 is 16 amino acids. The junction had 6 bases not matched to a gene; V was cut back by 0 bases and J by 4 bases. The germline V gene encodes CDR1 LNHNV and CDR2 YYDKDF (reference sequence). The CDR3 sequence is CATSRDQGALADTQYF. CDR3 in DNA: TGTGCCACCAGCAGAGATCAGGGGGCTCTTGCAGATACGCAGTATTTT.

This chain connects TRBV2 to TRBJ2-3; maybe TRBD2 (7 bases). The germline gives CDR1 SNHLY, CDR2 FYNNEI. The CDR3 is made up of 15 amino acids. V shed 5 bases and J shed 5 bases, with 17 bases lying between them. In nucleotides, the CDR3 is TGTGCCAGCAGTAAGACTAGGGGGGGCATAGATACGCAGTATTTT. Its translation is CASSKTRGGIDTQYF.